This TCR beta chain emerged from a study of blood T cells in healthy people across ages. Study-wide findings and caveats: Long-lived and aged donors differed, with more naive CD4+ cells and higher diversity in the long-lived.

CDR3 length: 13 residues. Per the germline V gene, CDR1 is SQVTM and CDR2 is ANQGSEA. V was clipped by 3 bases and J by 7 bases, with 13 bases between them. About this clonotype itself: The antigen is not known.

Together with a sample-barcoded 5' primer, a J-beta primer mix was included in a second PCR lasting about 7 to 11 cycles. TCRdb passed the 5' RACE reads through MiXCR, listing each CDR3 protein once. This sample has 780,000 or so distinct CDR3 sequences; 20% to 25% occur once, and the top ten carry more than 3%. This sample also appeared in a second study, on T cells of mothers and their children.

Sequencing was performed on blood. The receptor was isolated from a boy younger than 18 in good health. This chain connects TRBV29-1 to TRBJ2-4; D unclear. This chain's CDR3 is CSVEERPGNIQYF. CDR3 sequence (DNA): TGCAGCGTTGAGGAACGTCCCGGGAACATTCAGTACTTC.